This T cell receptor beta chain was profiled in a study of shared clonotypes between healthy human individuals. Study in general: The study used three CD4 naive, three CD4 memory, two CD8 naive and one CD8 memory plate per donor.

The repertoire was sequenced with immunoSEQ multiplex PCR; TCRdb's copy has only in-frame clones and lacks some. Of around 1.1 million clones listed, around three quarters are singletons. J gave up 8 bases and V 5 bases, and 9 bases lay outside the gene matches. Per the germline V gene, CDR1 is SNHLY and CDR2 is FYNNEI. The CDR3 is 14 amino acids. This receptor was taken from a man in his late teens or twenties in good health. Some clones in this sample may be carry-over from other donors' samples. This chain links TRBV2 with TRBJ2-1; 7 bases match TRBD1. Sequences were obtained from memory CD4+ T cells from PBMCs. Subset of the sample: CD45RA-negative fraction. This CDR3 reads CASSLYRGIDEQFF. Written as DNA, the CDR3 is TGTGCCAGCAGTCTATACAGGGGAATCGATGAGCAGTTCTTC.